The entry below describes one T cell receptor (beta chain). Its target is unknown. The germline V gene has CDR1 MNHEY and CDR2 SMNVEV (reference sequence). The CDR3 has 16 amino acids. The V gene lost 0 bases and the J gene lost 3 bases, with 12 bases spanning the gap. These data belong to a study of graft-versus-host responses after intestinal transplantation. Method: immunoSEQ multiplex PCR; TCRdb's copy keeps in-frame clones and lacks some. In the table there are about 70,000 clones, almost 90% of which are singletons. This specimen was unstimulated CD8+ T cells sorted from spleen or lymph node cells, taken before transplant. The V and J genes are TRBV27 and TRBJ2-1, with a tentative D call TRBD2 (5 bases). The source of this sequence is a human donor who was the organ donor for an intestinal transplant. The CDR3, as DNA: TGTGCCAGCAGTTTATCGGCTAGCTACGTCTACAATGAGCAGTTCTTC. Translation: CASSLSASYVYNEQFF.